This T cell receptor beta chain was retrieved from a study of T cell repertoires in cytomegalovirus infection (dated by TCRdb to 2018 to 2020). Describing the broader study: Alongside well-studied HLA-B-restricted epitopes, the peptide stimulations were aimed at recently identified HLA-C-restricted CMV epitopes, whose presentation resists viral immunomodulation. Donor HLA type was relevant to the analysis, because carriage of CMV infection together with the matching HLA type was indicated by public TCR beta signatures. What the authors observed across the whole study: The ex vivo response was dominated by HLA-C-restricted CMV-specific TCR beta clonotypes, and the single most frequent clonotype in two of eight donors was supplied by these HLA-C-restricted clonotypes. In both this cohort and an independent roughly 400-donor cohort, the cumulative frequency of public TCR beta family members distinguished carriers of CMV infection plus the relevant HLA type.

Trimming takes 8 bases from V and 8 bases from J, and the germline ends sit 10 bases apart. Measured from the cysteine to the phenylalanine, the CDR3 is 11 residues long. Of all the DNA, just the CDR3 is kept, 33 bases in frame from base 1. The germline V gene (reference sequence) gives CDR1 as LNHNV and CDR2 as YYDKDF. Notes on this clonotype: Its antigen has not been determined. Base qualities were left out, and no much larger clone turns up one base away.

The sample's treatment or condition label, decoded: in vitro stimulation with specific CMV peptide epitopes to enrich CMV-specific T cells. The instrument was an Illumina HiSeq 1500. TCRdb reanalyzed the raw reads on its own, using fastp at Q25 for trimming and MiXCR for clone calling, and kept in-frame beta chains. Entries that share a CDR3 protein sequence are merged under the most common genes and DNA. The sample has about 120,000 distinct CDR3 sequences on record, about 33% of them singletons. The ten top clones hold more than 35% of the sample. This receptor was taken from a human donor in good health (CMV status not recorded). Some clones in this sample may be carry-over from other donors' samples. Recombination joined TRBV15 with TRBJ2-1; no D gene is confidently identified. Material: CD8+ T cells from cultured PBMCs, obtained from culture after CMV antigen stimulation. The CDR3 protein sequence reads: CATGAIHEQFF. The DNA sequence follows: TGTGCCACCGGCGCCATCCATGAGCAGTTCTTC.